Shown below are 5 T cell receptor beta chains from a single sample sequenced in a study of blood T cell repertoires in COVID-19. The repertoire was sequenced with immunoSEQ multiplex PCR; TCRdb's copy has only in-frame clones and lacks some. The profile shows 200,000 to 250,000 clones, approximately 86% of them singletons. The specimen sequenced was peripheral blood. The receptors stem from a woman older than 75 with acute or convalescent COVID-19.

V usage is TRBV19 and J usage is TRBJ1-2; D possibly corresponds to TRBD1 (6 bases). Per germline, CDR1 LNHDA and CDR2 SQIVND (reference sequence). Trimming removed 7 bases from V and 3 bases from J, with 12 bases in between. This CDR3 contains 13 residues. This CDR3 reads CASNDRTYYGYTF. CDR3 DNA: TGTGCCAGTAATGACAGGACCTACTATGGCTACACCTTC.

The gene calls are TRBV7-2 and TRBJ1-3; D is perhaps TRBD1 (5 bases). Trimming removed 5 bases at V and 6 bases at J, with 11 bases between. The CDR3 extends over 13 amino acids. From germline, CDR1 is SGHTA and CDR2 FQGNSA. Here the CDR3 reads CASSPLTENTIYF. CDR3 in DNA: TGTGCCAGCAGCCCACTGACAGAAAACACCATATATTTT.

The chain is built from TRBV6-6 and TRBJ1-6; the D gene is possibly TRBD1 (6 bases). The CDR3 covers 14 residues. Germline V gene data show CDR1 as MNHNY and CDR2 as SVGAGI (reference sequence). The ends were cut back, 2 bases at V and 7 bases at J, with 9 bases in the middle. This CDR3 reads CASSYAGTNSPLHF. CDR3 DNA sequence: TGTGCCAGCAGTTACGCCGGGACAAATTCACCCCTCCACTTT.

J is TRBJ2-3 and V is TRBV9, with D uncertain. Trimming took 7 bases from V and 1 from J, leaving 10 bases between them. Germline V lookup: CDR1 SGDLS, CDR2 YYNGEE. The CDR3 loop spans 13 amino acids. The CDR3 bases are TGTGCCAGCCGATCCGCGGGCACAGATACGCAGTATTTT. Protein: CASRSAGTDTQYF.

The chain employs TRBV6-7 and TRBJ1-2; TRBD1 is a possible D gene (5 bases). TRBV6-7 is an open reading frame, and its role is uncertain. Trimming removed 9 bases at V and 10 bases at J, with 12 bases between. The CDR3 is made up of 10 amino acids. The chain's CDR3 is CARKGRDYTF. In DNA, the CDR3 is TGTGCCAGAAAGGGGAGGGACTACACCTTC.